This T cell receptor beta chain was observed in a study of beta chain features in type 1 diabetes. Study background: Age, gender, cell numbers and subset yield matched between patients and controls. Overall study findings and caveats: No resolution was reached here on whether HLA type influences TCRB rearrangement. Moderate yet significant TCRB CDR3 shortening was seen in Type 1 diabetes patients in all four CD4+ subsets.

Trimming shortened V by 0 bases and J by 7 bases, and 16 bases separated the two germline ends. Germline V lookup: CDR1 SGDLS, CDR2 YYNGEE. This CDR3 spans 15 amino acids. This clone was recorded a few times. The antigen is unknown. The sequenced template was cDNA made from the entire isolated RNA. Method: immunoSEQ multiplex PCR; TCRdb's copy keeps in-frame clones and lacks some. The sample shows around 310,000 clones, less than 15% of them seen only once. The chain uses TRBV9 and TRBJ1-2, with D possibly matching TRBD1 (5 bases). Material for sequencing was naive CD4+ T cells from blood. The clonotype was recovered from a woman aged 18-29 years with type 1 diabetes. The DNA for the CDR3 is TGTGCCAGCAGCGTAGATGTGGGGGGGGTAGGTGGCTACACCTTC. Translated, it gives CASSVDVGGVGGYTF.